The next 21 T cell receptor beta chains were all read from a single sample in a study of technical replicates of blood from a handful of donors. The table came from immunoSEQ multiplex PCR; TCRdb's copy has only in-frame clones and leaves some out. The profile shows roughly 100,000 clones, almost 96% of them singletons. Sequencing used T cells isolated from PBMCs. The receptor set was obtained from a human donor in good health.

The V call is TRBV25-1, the J call TRBJ2-5; weak D call: TRBD1 (5 bases). The V gene's germline CDR1 is MGHDK and CDR2 SYGVNS. V lost 3 bases and J lost 5, with 19 bases in between. The CDR3 length is 16 residues. The CDR3 DNA sequence: TGTGCCAGCAGTGACCCTAAAGGGGCGGTAAGGGAGACCCAGTACTTC. This encodes CASSDPKGAVRETQYF.

The CDR3 loop is CASSLLGGGADTQYF. DNA of the CDR3: TGTGCCAGCAGCCTTTTAGGTGGGGGCGCAGATACGCAGTATTTT. V is TRBV14 and J is TRBJ2-3; D may be TRBD1 (6 bases). Trimming shortened V by 4 bases and J by 4 bases, and 15 bases separated the two germline ends. Germline V gene data show CDR1 as SGHDN and CDR2 as FVKESK. The CDR3 length is 15 residues.

The rearrangement uses TRBV10-3 and TRBJ2-4; 10 bases fit TRBD1. From germline, CDR1 is ENHRY and CDR2 SYGVKD. The CDR3 totals 14 residues. The J segment lost 7 bases and the V segment lost 4 bases, leaving 4 bases of the junction unmatched. CDR3 amino acids: CAISGDRGGNIQYF. The CDR3 nucleotides are TGTGCCATCAGTGGGGACAGGGGAGGCAACATTCAGTACTTC.

The chain couples TRBV5-1 to TRBJ1-1; D may be TRBD1 (6 bases). In germline, CDR1 is SGHRS, CDR2 YFSETQ. V lost 2 bases and J 0 bases, leaving 14 bases between the germline ends. CDR3 length equals 16 residues. CDR3 sequence (DNA): TGCGCCAGCAGCTTTGGGACACAGGGTATGAACACTGAAGCTTTCTTT. It specifies CASSFGTQGMNTEAFF.

The V call is TRBV27, the J call TRBJ1-1, with D unresolved. The germline V gene encodes CDR1 MNHEY and CDR2 SMNVEV (reference sequence). Trimming removed 2 bases at V and 4 bases at J, with 14 bases between. The CDR3 length is 15 residues. The CDR3 nucleotides read TGTGCCAGCAGTTTACGTGCGGGGTTGGGCACTGAAGCTTTCTTT. This sequence encodes CASSLRAGLGTEAFF.

CDR3 coding DNA: TGTGCCAGCAGTTGGTCCGGGACTGGAAACACCATATATTTT. Translating gives CASSWSGTGNTIYF. The gene calls are TRBV14 and TRBJ1-3, with D unclear. The germline V and J ends were trimmed by 6 bases and 2 bases, with 11 bases remaining between them. The germline gives CDR1 SGHDN, CDR2 FVKESK. The CDR3 sequence is 14 residues long.

This chain joins TRBV27 and TRBJ2-1; D is possibly TRBD1 (5 bases). CDR3 length: 15 amino acids. The ends were cut back, 4 bases at V and 0 bases at J, with 10 bases in the middle. From germline, CDR1 is MNHEY and CDR2 SMNVEV (reference sequence). Here the CDR3 reads CASSWAGFSYNEQFF. The CDR3 region has the DNA TGTGCCAGCAGTTGGGCAGGGTTCTCCTACAATGAGCAGTTCTTC.

The chain links TRBV28 to TRBJ2-7; TRBD2 matches at 8 bases. Germline CDR1 reads MDHEN; CDR2 reads SYDVKM. This CDR3 is built from 14 residues. V was clipped by 10 bases and J by 0 bases; unmatched bases: 8. CDR3 in DNA: TGTGCCACCTATTTAGCGGGACGCTCCTACGAGCAGTACTTC. As protein: CATYLAGRSYEQYF.

The chain combines TRBV19 with TRBJ2-2; 7 bases line up with TRBD2. Trimming cost V 7 bases and J 5 bases; bases outside gene matches: 7. The CDR3 is made up of 14 amino acids. CDR1 and CDR2 (germline): LNHDA, SQIVND (reference sequence). CDR3 protein: CASNGGRSTGELFF. Here the CDR3 DNA reads TGTGCCAGTAATGGCGGGAGAAGTACCGGGGAGCTGTTTTTT.

This clone was recorded only once. The rearrangement joins TRBV11-2 to TRBJ2-4; 7 bases agree with TRBD2. Germline loops: CDR1 SGHAT, CDR2 FQNNGV. The trim removed 1 base at V and 3 bases at J, leaving 9 bases unmatched. The CDR3 runs 17 residues. The CDR3 loop reads CASSLAGRGIVKNIQYF. The DNA of the CDR3 is TGTGCCAGCAGCTTAGCTGGGCGGGGGATTGTCAAAAACATTCAGTACTTC.

In DNA form, the CDR3 reads TGTGCCAGCAGTGAAGGACAGGGTTCACCCCTCCACTTT. It codes for CASSEGQGSPLHF. The J gene is TRBJ1-6, the V gene TRBV2; 7 bases are shared with TRBD1. V shed 1 base and J 9 bases; nucleotides not matched to a gene: 0. Germline lookup yields CDR1 SNHLY and CDR2 FYNNEI. The CDR3 is 13 amino acids.

This chain connects TRBV19 to TRBJ1-1, with D tentatively TRBD1 (5 bases). The CDR3 consists of 14 residues. Trimming left V 5 bases short and J 4 bases short, with 14 bases between. The V gene's germline CDR1 is LNHDA and CDR2 SQIVND (reference sequence). CDR3 sequence (DNA): TGTGCCAGTAGTCTTAATGTGGGGGGCACTGAAGCTTTCTTT. Translated, it gives CASSLNVGGTEAFF. Supplemented by reference TRBV19 and TRBJ1-1, the full variable domain reads DGGITQSPKYLFRKEGQNVTLSCEQNLNHDAMYWYRQDPGQGLRLIYYSQIVNDFQKGDIAEGYSVSREKKESFPLTVTSAQKNPTAFYLCASSLNVGGTEAFFGQGTRLTVV.

This CDR3 reads CASRLTGPDYGYTF. CDR3 in DNA: TGTGCCAGCAGGCTCACAGGGCCCGACTATGGCTACACCTTC. The chain is built from TRBV6-5 and TRBJ1-2; perhaps TRBD1 as D (6 bases). The CDR3 loop spans 14 amino acids. Germline V lookup: CDR1 MNHEY, CDR2 SVGAGI. Trimming pared 6 bases from V and 3 bases from J, leaving 14 bases between.

The rearrangement uses TRBV30 and TRBJ2-7; D might be TRBD2 (5 bases). Germline lookup yields CDR1 GTSNPN and CDR2 SVGIG (reference sequence). CDR3 size: 16 residues. The CDR3 nucleotides read TGTGCTGGCACGACTATCCGACCCCCTTTAATCCCCCTGCAGTACTTC. This sequence encodes CAGTTIRPPLIPLQYF.

The rearrangement links TRBV7-6 to TRBJ2-7; 9 nucleotides agree with TRBD1. The V gene end was trimmed by 5 bases and the J gene end by 0 bases; junction bases not matched to a gene: 5. The CDR3 is 15 residues long. Germline V gene sequence: CDR1 SGHVS, CDR2 FNYEAQ. In DNA, the CDR3 is TGTGCCAGCAGCCTCGGGACAGGGAGCTCCTACGAGCAGTACTTC. This gives the protein CASSLGTGSSYEQYF.

The CDR3 protein is CASSKEDPGYNEQFF. In DNA, the CDR3 is TGTGCCAGCAGCAAAGAGGATCCAGGATACAATGAGCAGTTCTTC. The chain links TRBV21-1 to TRBJ2-1; the D call in the table, TRBD1, was not verified against the DNA. TRBV21-1 constitutes a pseudogene. The CDR3 consists of 15 residues.

This chain links TRBV19 with TRBJ1-2; D gene uncertain. This CDR3 is 14 amino acids long. Between the trimmed V and J ends, which lost 2 bases and 6 bases, there was a span of 13 bases. Germline CDR1 reads LNHDA; CDR2 reads SQIVND (reference sequence). Here the CDR3 DNA reads TGTGCCAGTAGTATACCGAGCCGGAGCCATGGCTACACCTTC. This translates into CASSIPSRSHGYTF.

The genes are TRBV6-1 and TRBJ1-2; D uncertain. This CDR3 spans 15 amino acids. Deletions cut 5 bases from V and 2 bases from J, with 15 bases between. From germline, CDR1 is MNHNS and CDR2 SASEGT. CDR3 DNA: TGTGCCAGCAGTTTTTATCTCGAGGTAAACTATGGCTACACCTTC. Its protein product is CASSFYLEVNYGYTF.

The chain carries TRBV2 and TRBJ2-3; perhaps TRBD1 as D (6 bases). The CDR3 has 14 amino acids. Trimming pared 6 bases from V and 5 bases from J, leaving 15 bases between. Germline V gene sequence: CDR1 SNHLY, CDR2 FYNNEI. The CDR3 protein is CASSGTWGRDTQYF. Written as DNA, the CDR3 is TGTGCCAGCAGCGGAACCTGGGGGCGAGATACGCAGTATTTT.

The V call is TRBV15, the J call TRBJ1-1; possible D gene TRBD1, 5 bases. The germline V and J ends were trimmed by 1 base and 8 bases, with 17 bases remaining between them. CDR1 LNHNV and CDR2 YYDKDF come from the germline V gene (reference sequence). The CDR3 runs 15 residues. The CDR3 loop reads CATSRGRGPGTEAFF. For the CDR3, the DNA is TGTGCCACCAGCAGAGGGAGGGGACCAGGCACAGAAGCTTTCTTT.

The chain is built from TRBV15 and TRBJ1-4; D remains ambiguous. Germline V gene sequence: CDR1 LNHNV, CDR2 YYDKDF (reference sequence). The CDR3 has 14 residues. V lost 0 bases and J lost 6, with 8 bases in between. The CDR3 protein is CATSRDGGDEKLFF. The CDR3 nucleotides are TGTGCCACCAGCAGAGACGGCGGGGATGAAAAACTGTTTTTT.